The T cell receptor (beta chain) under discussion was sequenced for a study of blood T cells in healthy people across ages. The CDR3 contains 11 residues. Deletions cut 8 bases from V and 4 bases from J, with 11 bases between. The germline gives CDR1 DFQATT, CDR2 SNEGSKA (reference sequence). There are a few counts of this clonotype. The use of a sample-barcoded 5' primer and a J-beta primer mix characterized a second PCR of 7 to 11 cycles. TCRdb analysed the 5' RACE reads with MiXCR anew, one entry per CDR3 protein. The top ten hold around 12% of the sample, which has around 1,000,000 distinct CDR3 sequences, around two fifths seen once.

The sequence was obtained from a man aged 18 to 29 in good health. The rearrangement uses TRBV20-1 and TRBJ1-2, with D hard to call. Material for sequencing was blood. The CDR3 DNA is TGCAGTTCCCGGGCCATCTATGGCTACACCTTC. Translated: CSSRAIYGYTF.